The clone carrying this T cell receptor (beta chain) appeared once. Its target is not known. This sample was included in a study of cytomegalovirus exposure and HLA in healthy donors. Study-level results: Later analysis indicated greater clonal expansion among HLA-associated TCR beta chains than among equally common other chains.

CDR3 length equals 15 residues. The V gene end was trimmed by 3 bases and the J gene end by 6 bases; junction bases not matched to a gene: 7. Germline V gene lookup returns CDR1 KGHSH and CDR2 LQKENI. Amplification used 60 Vbeta primers and 13 Jbeta primers. Per the original methods: It was a later analysis that counted 79 million or so unique TCR beta chains, of which roughly 11 million were shared. The repertoire was sequenced with immunoSEQ multiplex PCR; TCRdb's copy has only in-frame clones and lacks some. D and trimming were read from the DNA, whereas the V and J calls and clone size are those reported in that table. In the table there are approximately 220,000 clones, roughly 85% of which are singletons.

The genes are TRBV18 and TRBJ2-1, with TRBD1 matching over 8 bases. The sample was PBMCs. The source is a male donor in good health and CMV-seronegative. Here the CDR3 DNA reads TGTGCCAGCTCACCCACGGGACAGGCCTCCAATGAGCAGTTCTTC. This translates into CASSPTGQASNEQFF.